These T cell receptor beta chains were read from a single sample in a study of blood T cells in healthy people across ages. A single record per CDR3 protein comes from TCRdb applying MiXCR to the 5' RACE reads. The sample has a few hundred thousand distinct CDR3 sequences, approximately 27% seen once. Sequenced material: blood. These receptors were taken from a woman in her seventies in good health. Both conserved end residues are part of each CDR3. The D gene is left open where the match is weak. The size entry is marked missing in some rows and otherwise reads once, few, many or a size class.

d_gene	j_gene	abundance	v_gene	CDR3aa	CDR3nt
-	TRBJ2-7	-	TRBV5-6	CASSLSADEQYF	TGTGCCAGCAGCCTTTCGGCCGACGAGCAGTACTTC
-	TRBJ2-7	-	TRBV7-2	CASSLRTGATYEQYF	TGTGCCAGCAGCTTACGGACGGGGGCGACCTACGAGCAGTACTTC
-	TRBJ1-4	few	TRBV7-2	CASSGRDIITNEKLFF	TGTGCCAGCAGCGGCCGGGACATTATAACTAATGAAAAACTGTTTTTT
-	TRBJ2-2	few	TRBV7-7	CASSLNEAQGELFF	TGTGCCAGCAGCTTAAACGAGGCCCAGGGAGAGCTGTTTTTT
TRBD2	TRBJ2-3	many	TRBV6-5	CASSYASGNTDTQYF	TGTGCCAGCAGTTACGCTAGCGGAAACACAGATACGCAGTATTTT
-	TRBJ2-5	few	TRBV11-1	CASSLGGPAQYF	TGTGCCAGCAGCTTAGGGGGTCCGGCCCAGTACTTC
-	TRBJ2-5	-	TRBV3-1	CASGHFLREQYF	TGTGCCAGCGGGCACTTCCTACGAGAGCAGTACTTC
TRBD1	TRBJ1-4	once	TRBV12-3/TRBV12-4	CASSFRAGGFATNEKLFF	TGTGCCAGCAGTTTTAGGGCAGGGGGGTTTGCAACTAATGAAAAACTGTTTTTT
-	TRBJ2-7	-	TRBV5-1	CASSGADRAYEQYF	TGCGCCAGCAGCGGAGCTGATAGGGCCTACGAGCAGTACTTC
TRBD1	TRBJ1-5	-	TRBV20-1	CSARPPPGTGGQPQHF	TGCAGTGCCCGTCCTCCCCCCGGGACAGGGGGTCAGCCCCAGCATTTT
TRBD1	TRBJ2-3	-	TRBV20-1	CSAQGQGGTDTQYF	TGCAGTGCCCAGGGACAGGGCGGCACAGATACGCAGTATTTT
TRBD2	TRBJ2-5	medium-sized	TRBV7-2	CASSSGGHRFTGQETQYF	TGTGCCAGCAGCTCGGGGGGGCATCGGTTTACGGGGCAAGAGACCCAGTACTTC
TRBD1	TRBJ1-5	-	TRBV3-1	CASSQKGAQSNQPQHF	TGTGCCAGCAGCCAAAAGGGGGCGCAGAGCAATCAGCCCCAGCATTTT
-	TRBJ2-7	-	TRBV6-2/TRBV6-3	CASRKTGAVTYEQYF	TGTGCCAGCAGGAAAACAGGTGCGGTTACCTACGAGCAGTACTTC
-	TRBJ2-3	-	TRBV5-1	CASSLFPGADTQYF	TGCGCCAGCAGCTTGTTTCCGGGGGCAGATACGCAGTATTTT
-	TRBJ2-3	-	TRBV29-1	CSASWRDTQYF	TGCAGCGCAAGCTGGAGGGATACGCAGTATTTT
TRBD2	TRBJ2-4	few	TRBV7-8	CASSLERQRGIQYF	TGTGCCAGCAGCTTAGAGAGACAGCGGGGCATTCAGTACTTC
-	TRBJ1-2	-	TRBV6-2/TRBV6-3	CATDDRTDFYGYTF	TGTGCCACCGACGATAGGACGGACTTCTATGGCTACACCTTC
-	TRBJ2-1	-	TRBV7-8	CASSPTIGQFF	TGTGCCAGCAGCCCGACCATCGGGCAGTTCTTC
TRBD1	TRBJ2-7	few	TRBV20-1	CSASGTGIFQQYF	TGCAGTGCTAGCGGGACAGGGATCTTCCAGCAGTACTTC
-	TRBJ1-1	-	TRBV7-3	CASSFTADTEAFF	TGTGCCAGCAGCTTCACGGCGGACACTGAAGCTTTCTTT
-	TRBJ2-5	many	TRBV5-5	CASSLVEGAETQYF	TGTGCCAGCAGCTTGGTCGAGGGAGCGGAGACCCAGTACTTC
-	TRBJ2-3	few	TRBV14	CASSQDPGYTDTQYF	TGTGCCAGCAGCCAAGATCCAGGGTACACAGATACGCAGTATTTT
-	TRBJ1-1	-	TRBV7-9	CASSPTTEAFF	TGTGCCAGCAGCCCTACGACCGAAGCTTTCTTT
TRBD1	TRBJ1-5	-	TRBV9	CASSVQGVPNQPQHF	TGTGCCAGCAGCGTTCAGGGGGTTCCAAATCAGCCCCAGCATTTT
TRBD1	TRBJ2-1	few	TRBV7-2	CASSLQGAGYNEQFF	TGTGCCAGCAGCTTGCAGGGGGCAGGCTACAATGAGCAGTTCTTC
TRBD2	TRBJ2-5	-	TRBV11-2	CASSSAGGPGTQYF	TGTGCCAGCAGCTCCGCGGGGGGGCCGGGGACCCAGTACTTC
-	TRBJ1-1	few	TRBV7-3	CASSLGGTGEAFF	TGTGCCAGCAGCTTGGGGGGGACGGGTGAAGCTTTCTTT
-	TRBJ1-2	-	TRBV7-2	CAPRRGGRSSGYTF	TGTGCTCCAAGGAGGGGAGGAAGGTCTAGTGGCTACACCTTC
-	TRBJ1-1	-	TRBV7-2	CASGPRRQGEAFF	TGTGCCAGCGGCCCCCGGCGGCAGGGTGAAGCTTTCTTT
-	TRBJ2-6	-	TRBV25-1	CASQIGANVLTF	TGCGCCAGTCAGATTGGGGCCAACGTCCTGACTTTC
TRBD1	TRBJ2-7	-	TRBV20-1	CSARDPGTGIHEQYF	TGCAGTGCTAGAGATCCGGGGACAGGGATCCACGAGCAGTACTTC
TRBD2	TRBJ2-5	-	TRBV12-3/TRBV12-4	CASTQNGAAGGVQYF	TGTGCCAGCACCCAGAACGGGGCGGCGGGGGGCGTCCAGTACTTC
-	TRBJ1-5	-	TRBV5-1	CAGSRDGSNQPQHF	TGCGCCGGCAGCAGGGACGGAAGCAATCAGCCCCAGCATTTT
TRBD2	TRBJ2-1	-	TRBV6-2/TRBV6-3	CASNGLVMYNEQFF	TGTGCCAGCAATGGACTAGTAATGTACAATGAGCAGTTCTTC